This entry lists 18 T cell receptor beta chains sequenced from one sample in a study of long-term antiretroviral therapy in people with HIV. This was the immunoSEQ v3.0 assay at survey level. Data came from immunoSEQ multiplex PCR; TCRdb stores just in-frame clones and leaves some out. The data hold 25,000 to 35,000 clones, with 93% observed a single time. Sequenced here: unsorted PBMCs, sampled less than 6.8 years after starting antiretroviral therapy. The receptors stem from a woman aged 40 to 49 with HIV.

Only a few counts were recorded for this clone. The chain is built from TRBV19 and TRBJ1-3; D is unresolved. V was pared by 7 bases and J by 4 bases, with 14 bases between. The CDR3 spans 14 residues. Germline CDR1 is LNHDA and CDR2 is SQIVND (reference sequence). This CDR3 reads CASTPPVIGNTIYF. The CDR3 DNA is TGTGCCAGTACGCCTCCAGTAATCGGAAACACCATATATTTT.

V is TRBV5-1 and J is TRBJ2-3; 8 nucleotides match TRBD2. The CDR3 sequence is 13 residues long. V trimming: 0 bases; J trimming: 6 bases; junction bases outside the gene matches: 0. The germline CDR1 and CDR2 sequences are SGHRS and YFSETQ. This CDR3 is CASSLERGDTQYF. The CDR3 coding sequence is TGCGCCAGCAGCTTGGAGCGGGGGGATACGCAGTATTTT.

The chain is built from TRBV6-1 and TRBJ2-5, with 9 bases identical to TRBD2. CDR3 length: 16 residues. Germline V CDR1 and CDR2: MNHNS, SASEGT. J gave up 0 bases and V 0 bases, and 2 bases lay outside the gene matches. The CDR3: CASSEALAGYQETQYF. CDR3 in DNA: TGTGCCAGCAGTGAAGCTCTAGCGGGGTACCAAGAGACCCAGTACTTC.

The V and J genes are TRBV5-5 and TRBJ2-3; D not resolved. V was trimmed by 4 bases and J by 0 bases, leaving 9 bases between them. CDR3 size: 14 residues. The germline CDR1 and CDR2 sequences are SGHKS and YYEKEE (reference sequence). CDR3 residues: CASSPSGSTDTQYF. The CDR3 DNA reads TGTGCCAGCAGCCCATCTGGGAGCACAGATACGCAGTATTTT.

Written as DNA, the CDR3 is TGTGCCAGCAGTAAACAGGGCCTGGGGGGCTACACCTTC. This sequence encodes CASSKQGLGGYTF. V and J are TRBV6-6 and TRBJ1-2; perhaps TRBD1 as D (6 bases). Trimming shortened V by 5 bases and J by 8 bases, and 15 bases separated the two germline ends. CDR1 is MNHNY, CDR2 SVGAGI, per germline (reference sequence). The CDR3 contains 13 residues.

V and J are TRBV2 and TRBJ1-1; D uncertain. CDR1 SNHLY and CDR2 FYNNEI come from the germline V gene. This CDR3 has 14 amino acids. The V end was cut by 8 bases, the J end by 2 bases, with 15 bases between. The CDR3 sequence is CASSATRINTEAFF. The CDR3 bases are TGTGCCAGCTCAGCTACCAGAATAAACACTGAAGCTTTCTTT.

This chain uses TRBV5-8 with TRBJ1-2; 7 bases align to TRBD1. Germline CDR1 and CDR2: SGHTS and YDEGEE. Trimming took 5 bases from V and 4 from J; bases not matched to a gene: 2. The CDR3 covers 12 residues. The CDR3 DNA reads TGTGCCAGCAGTGGGGACAGCTATGGCTACACCTTC. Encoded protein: CASSGDSYGYTF.

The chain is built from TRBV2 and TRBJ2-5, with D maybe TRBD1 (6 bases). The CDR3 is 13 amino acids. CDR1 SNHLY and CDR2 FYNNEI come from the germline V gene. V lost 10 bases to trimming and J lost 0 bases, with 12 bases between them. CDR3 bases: TGTGCCACCCGACAGGCCTACCAAGAGACCCAGTACTTC. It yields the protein CATRQAYQETQYF.

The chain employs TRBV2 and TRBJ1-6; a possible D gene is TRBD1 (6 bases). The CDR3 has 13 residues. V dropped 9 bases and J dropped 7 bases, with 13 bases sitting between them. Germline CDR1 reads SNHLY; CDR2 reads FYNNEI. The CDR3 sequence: CASHRDGNSPLHF. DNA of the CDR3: TGTGCCAGTCACAGGGACGGGAATTCACCCCTCCACTTT.

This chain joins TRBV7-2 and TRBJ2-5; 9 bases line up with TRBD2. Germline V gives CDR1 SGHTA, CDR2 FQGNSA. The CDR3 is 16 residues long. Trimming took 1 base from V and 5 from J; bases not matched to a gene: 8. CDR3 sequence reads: CASSLDVAGARETQYF. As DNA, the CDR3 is TGTGCCAGCAGCTTAGATGTAGCGGGGGCTCGGGAGACCCAGTACTTC.

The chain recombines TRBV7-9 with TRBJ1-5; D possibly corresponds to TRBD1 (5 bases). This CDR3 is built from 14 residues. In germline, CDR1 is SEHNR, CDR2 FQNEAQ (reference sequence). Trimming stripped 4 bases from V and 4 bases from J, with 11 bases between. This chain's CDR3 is CASSSDMTNQPQHF. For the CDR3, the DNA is TGTGCCAGCAGCTCGGACATGACGAATCAGCCCCAGCATTTT.

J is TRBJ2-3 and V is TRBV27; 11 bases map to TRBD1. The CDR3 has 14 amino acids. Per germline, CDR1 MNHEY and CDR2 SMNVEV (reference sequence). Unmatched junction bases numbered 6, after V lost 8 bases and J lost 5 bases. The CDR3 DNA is TGTGCCAGCGGACAGGGGGCGTGGGGAGATACGCAGTATTTT. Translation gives CASGQGAWGDTQYF.

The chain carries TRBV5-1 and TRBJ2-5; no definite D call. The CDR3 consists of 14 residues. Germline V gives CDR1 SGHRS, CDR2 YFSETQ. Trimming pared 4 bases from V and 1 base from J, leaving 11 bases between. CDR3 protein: CASSGNDVQETQYF. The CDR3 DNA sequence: TGCGCCAGCAGCGGTAACGACGTCCAAGAGACCCAGTACTTC.

The CDR3 DNA follows: TGTGCCAGCAGAGTACAGGGCGTGGAGACCCAGTACTTC. Its protein product is CASRVQGVETQYF. The V and J genes are TRBV5-6 and TRBJ2-5, with a tentative D call TRBD1 (6 bases). The length of the CDR3 is 13 residues. With 5 bases removed from V and 5 bases from J, the gap between germline ends came to 13 bases. The germline gives CDR1 SGHDT, CDR2 YYEEEE.

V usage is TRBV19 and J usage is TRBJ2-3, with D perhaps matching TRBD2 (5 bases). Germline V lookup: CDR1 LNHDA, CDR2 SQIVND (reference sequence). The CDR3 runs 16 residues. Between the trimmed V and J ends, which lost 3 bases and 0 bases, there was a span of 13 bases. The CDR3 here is CASSIGSEPSTDTQYF. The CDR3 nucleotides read TGTGCCAGTAGTATCGGTAGCGAACCTAGCACAGATACGCAGTATTTT.

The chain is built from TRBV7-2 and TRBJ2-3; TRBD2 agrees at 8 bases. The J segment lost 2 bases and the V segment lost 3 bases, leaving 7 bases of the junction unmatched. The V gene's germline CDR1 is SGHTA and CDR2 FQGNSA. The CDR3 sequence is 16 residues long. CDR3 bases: TGTGCCAGCAGCTTTTATCGGGGGGGTTCCACAGATACGCAGTATTTT. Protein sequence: CASSFYRGGSTDTQYF.

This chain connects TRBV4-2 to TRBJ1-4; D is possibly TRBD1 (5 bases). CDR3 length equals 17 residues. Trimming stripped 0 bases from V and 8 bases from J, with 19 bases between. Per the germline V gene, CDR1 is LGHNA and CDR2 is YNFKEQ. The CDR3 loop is CASSQERIRARLEKLFF. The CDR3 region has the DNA TGTGCCAGCAGCCAAGAACGCATCAGGGCTAGATTGGAAAAACTGTTTTTT.

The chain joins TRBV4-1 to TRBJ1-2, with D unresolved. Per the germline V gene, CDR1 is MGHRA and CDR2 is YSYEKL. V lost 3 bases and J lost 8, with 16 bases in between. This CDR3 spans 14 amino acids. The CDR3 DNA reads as TGCGCCAGCAGCCACCCCGGGAGCCCCGAGGGCTACACCTTC. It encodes CASSHPGSPEGYTF.